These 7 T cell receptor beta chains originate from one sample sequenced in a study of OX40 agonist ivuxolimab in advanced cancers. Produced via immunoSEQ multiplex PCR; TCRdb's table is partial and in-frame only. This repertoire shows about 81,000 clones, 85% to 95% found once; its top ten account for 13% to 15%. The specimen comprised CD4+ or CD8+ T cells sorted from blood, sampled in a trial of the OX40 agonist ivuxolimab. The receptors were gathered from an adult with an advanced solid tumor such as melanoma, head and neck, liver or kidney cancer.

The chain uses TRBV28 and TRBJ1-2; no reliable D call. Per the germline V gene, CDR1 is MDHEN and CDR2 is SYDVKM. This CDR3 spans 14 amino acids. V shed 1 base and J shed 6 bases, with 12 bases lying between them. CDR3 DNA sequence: TGTGCCAGCAGTTTATCTCGCGGCCGGCATGGCTACACCTTC. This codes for CASSLSRGRHGYTF.

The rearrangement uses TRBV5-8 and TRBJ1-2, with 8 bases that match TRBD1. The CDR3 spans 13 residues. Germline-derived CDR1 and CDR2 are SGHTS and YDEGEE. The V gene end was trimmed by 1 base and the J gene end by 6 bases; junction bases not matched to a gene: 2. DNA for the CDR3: TGTGCCAGCAGCTTGAGGACAGGGAATGGCTACACCTTC. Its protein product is CASSLRTGNGYTF.

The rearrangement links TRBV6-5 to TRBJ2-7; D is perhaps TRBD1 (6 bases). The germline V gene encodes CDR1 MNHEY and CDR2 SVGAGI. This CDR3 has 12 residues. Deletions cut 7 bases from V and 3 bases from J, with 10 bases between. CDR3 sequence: CASNRVGYEQYF. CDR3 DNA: TGTGCCAGCAACAGGGTTGGCTACGAGCAGTACTTC.

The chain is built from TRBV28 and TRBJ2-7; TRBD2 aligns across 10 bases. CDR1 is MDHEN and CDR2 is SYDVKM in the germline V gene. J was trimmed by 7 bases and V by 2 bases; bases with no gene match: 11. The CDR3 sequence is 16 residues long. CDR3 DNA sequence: TGTGCCAGCAGTTTAGGGCGAGCGGGAGGGCCGCGGGAGCAGTACTTC. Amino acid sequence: CASSLGRAGGPREQYF.

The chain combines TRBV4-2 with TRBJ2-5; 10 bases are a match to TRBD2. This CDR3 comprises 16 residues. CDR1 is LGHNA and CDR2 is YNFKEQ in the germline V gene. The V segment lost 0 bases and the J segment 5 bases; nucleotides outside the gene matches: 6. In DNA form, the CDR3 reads TGTGCCAGCAGCCAAGAAAGACTAGCGGGCGCGGAGACCCAGTACTTC. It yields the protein CASSQERLAGAETQYF.

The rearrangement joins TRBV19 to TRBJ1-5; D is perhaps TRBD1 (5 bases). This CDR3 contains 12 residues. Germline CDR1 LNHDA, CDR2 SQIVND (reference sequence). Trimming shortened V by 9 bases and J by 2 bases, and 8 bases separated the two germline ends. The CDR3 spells CASRDGNQPQHF. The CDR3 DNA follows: TGTGCCAGCCGGGACGGCAATCAGCCCCAGCATTTT.

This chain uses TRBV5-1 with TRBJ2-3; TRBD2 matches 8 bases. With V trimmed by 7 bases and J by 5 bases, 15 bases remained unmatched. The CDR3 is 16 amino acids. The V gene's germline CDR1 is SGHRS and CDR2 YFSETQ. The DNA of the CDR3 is TGCGCCAGCCGACCCCTGCCGGGAGGGCCTAAAGATACGCAGTATTTT. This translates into CASRPLPGGPKDTQYF. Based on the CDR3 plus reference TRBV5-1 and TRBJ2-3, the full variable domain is KAGVTQTPRYLIKTRGQQVTLSCSPISGHRSVSWYQQTPGQGLQFLFEYFSETQRNKGNFPGRFSGRQFSNSRSEMNVSTLELGDSALYLCASRPLPGGPKDTQYFGPGTRLTVL.